The rows below give T cell receptor beta chains drawn from one sample of a study of blood T cell repertoires in COVID-19. Sequencing was performed with immunoSEQ multiplex PCR; in TCRdb, only in-frame clones are kept and a portion is missing. The profile covers about 110,000 clones, with about 85% appearing a single time and more than 4% taken by the ten largest. Sequenced: peripheral blood. These receptors all come from a human donor in a cohort sampled during active COVID-19. The CDR3 runs from the conserved cysteine through the conserved F or W. A D gene is named only where the DNA matches it firmly. Not every row has a clone size; where given, it reads once, few, many or a size class.

D gene,V gene,clone size,J gene,CDR3 protein,CDR3 DNA
-,TRBV6-5,once,TRBJ2-7,CASSTGLGSYEQYF,TGTGCCAGCAGTACAGGGTTAGGGTCCTACGAGCAGTACTTC
TRBD1,TRBV3-1/TRBV3-2,once,TRBJ1-1,CASSSTGRNTEAFF,TGTGCCAGCAGCTCGACAGGGCGGAACACTGAAGCTTTCTTT
TRBD1,TRBV6-5,once,TRBJ1-5,CASRTGDNQPQHF,TGTGCCAGCCGGACAGGGGACAATCAGCCCCAGCATTTT
-,TRBV2,-,TRBJ2-3,CASSEEEGADTQYF,TGTGCCAGCAGTGAGGAAGAGGGGGCAGATACGCAGTATTTT
-,TRBV30,-,TRBJ1-5,CAWSAPDQPQHF,TGTGCCTGGAGTGCACCAGATCAGCCCCAGCATTTT
-,TRBV6-5,-,TRBJ1-1,CASRPSEGVNTEAFF,TGTGCCAGCAGACCATCTGAGGGCGTGAACACTGAAGCTTTCTTT
TRBD2,TRBV6-5,-,TRBJ2-3,CASSGLARDTQYF,TGTGCCAGCAGCGGACTAGCAAGGGATACGCAGTATTTT
TRBD1,TRBV7-9,-,TRBJ1-1,CASSLTGTGRTEAFF,TGTGCCAGCAGCCTTACCGGGACAGGACGAACTGAAGCTTTCTTT
-,TRBV5-1,-,TRBJ1-4,CASSPQGARTNEKLFF,TGCGCCAGCAGCCCTCAAGGGGCGAGGACTAATGAAAAACTGTTTTTT
-,TRBV12-3/TRBV12-4,-,TRBJ2-7,CASSLAGEQYF,TGTGCCAGCAGTTTGGCGGGCGAGCAGTACTTC
TRBD1,TRBV2,-,TRBJ1-6,CASTLGTGGSPLHF,TGTGCCAGCACTCTCGGGACAGGTGGTTCACCCCTCCACTTT
-,TRBV11-2,-,TRBJ1-2,CASSLGYAPGYTF,TGTGCCAGCAGCTTAGGCTATGCGCCAGGCTACACCTTC
TRBD1,TRBV30,-,TRBJ2-3,CAWGPDRATQYF,TGTGCCTGGGGACCGGACAGGGCTACGCAGTATTTT
-,TRBV30,once,TRBJ1-5,CAWSDGRSRGSNQPQHF,TGTGCCTGGAGTGACGGGAGGTCCCGGGGGAGCAATCAGCCCCAGCATTTT
TRBD2,TRBV10-3,-,TRBJ2-4,CAISAAGKNIQYF,TGTGCCATCAGCGCAGCGGGGAAAAACATTCAGTACTTC
TRBD1,TRBV14,-,TRBJ1-3,CASSLAGGSGNTIYF,TGTGCCAGCAGCCTGGCAGGGGGATCTGGAAACACCATATATTTT
-,TRBV21-1,-,TRBJ2-7,CASSKWIRDRATGGYEQYF,TGTGCCAGCAGCAAATGGATCCGGGACAGGGCGACAGGGGGCTACGAGCAGTACTTC
-,TRBV27,-,TRBJ1-1,CASSFRADSTEAFF,TGTGCCAGCAGTTTCCGGGCCGACAGCACTGAAGCTTTCTTT
TRBD1,TRBV24-1,-,TRBJ2-7,CATSDSGTGNEQYF,TGTGCCACCAGTGATTCCGGGACAGGGAACGAGCAGTACTTC
-,TRBV4-1,-,TRBJ2-7,CASSQTAITYEQYF,TGCGCCAGCAGCCAGACAGCCATTACCTACGAGCAGTACTTC
-,TRBV7-9,-,TRBJ1-1,CASSLGSGDLNTEAFF,TGTGCCAGCAGCTTAGGTTCAGGGGACCTGAACACTGAAGCTTTCTTT
TRBD1,TRBV19,-,TRBJ2-5,CASSIGQGAETQYF,TGTGCCAGTAGTATAGGTCAGGGGGCAGAGACCCAGTACTTC
-,TRBV5-1,-,TRBJ1-1,CASSLNQESTEAFF,TGCGCCAGCAGCTTGAATCAGGAAAGCACTGAAGCTTTCTTT
TRBD2,TRBV18,-,TRBJ2-7,CASSRTSGRAHEQYF,TGTGCCAGCTCGCGGACTAGCGGGAGGGCCCACGAGCAGTACTTC
TRBD2,TRBV6-5,-,TRBJ2-1,CASSPLAGGPSEQFF,TGTGCCAGCAGCCCGCTAGCGGGAGGGCCAAGTGAGCAGTTCTTC
TRBD1,TRBV9,few,TRBJ1-6,CASSSRGNYNSPLHF,TGTGCCAGCAGCTCCAGGGGGAACTATAATTCACCCCTCCACTTT
-,TRBV9,-,TRBJ1-4,CASSASGLTTNEKLFF,TGTGCCAGCAGCGCATCGGGACTTACAACTAATGAAAAACTGTTTTTT
TRBD2,TRBV3-1/TRBV3-2,-,TRBJ2-3,CASSQGTGLVISDTQYF,TGTGCCAGCAGCCAAGGTACGGGACTAGTTATTTCAGATACGCAGTATTTT
-,TRBV28,-,TRBJ2-4,CASSSLAYIQYF,TGTGCCAGCAGTTCCCTAGCGTACATTCAGTACTTC
-,TRBV9,-,TRBJ2-5,CASSVAGFQETQYF,TGTGCCAGCAGCGTAGCAGGGTTCCAAGAGACCCAGTACTTC
-,TRBV6-6,-,TRBJ1-5,CASSPDRGGYGNQPQHF,TGTGCCAGCAGTCCCGACCGGGGGGGGTACGGCAATCAGCCCCAGCATTTT
TRBD1,TRBV6-6,once,TRBJ1-4,CASSYSGTGDEKLFF,TGTGCCAGCAGTTACTCGGGGACAGGGGATGAAAAACTGTTTTTT
TRBD1,TRBV12-3/TRBV12-4,few,TRBJ1-3,CASSSRDRVYF,TGTGCCAGCAGCTCCCGGGACAGGGTTTATTTT